These 16 T cell receptor beta chains were all obtained from the same sample, sequenced in a study of a mutant IDH1 vaccine in newly diagnosed glioma. Some clones are missing from TCRdb's copy, which holds only in-frame ones; the method was immunoSEQ multiplex PCR. The table shows about 23,000 clones, with approximately 90% occurring only once. Time point indicated: baseline, week 1 (first vaccination visit). Treatment here: pre-vaccination baseline after standard-of-care therapy. The specimen comprised PBMCs, sampled from a glioma patient treated with radiotherapy, temozolomide or both. The receptors shown here come from a man in his thirties or forties with glioma.

This chain uses TRBV5-5 with TRBJ2-1, with D possibly TRBD1 on 5 matching bases. The CDR3 is 13 residues long. V was clipped by 2 bases and J by 4 bases, with 7 bases between them. Per germline, CDR1 SGHKS and CDR2 YYEKEE (reference sequence). CDR3 protein: CASSLTGYNEQFF. CDR3 nucleotides: TGTGCCAGCAGCTTAACAGGATACAATGAGCAGTTCTTC. Filled out from reference TRBV5-5 and TRBJ2-1, the complete variable domain reads DAGVTQSPTHLIKTRGQQVTLRCSPISGHKSVSWYQQVLGQGPQFIFQYYEKEERGRGNFPDRFSARQFPNYSSELNVNALLLGDSALYLCASSLTGYNEQFFGPGTRLTVL.

The genes are TRBV10-2 and TRBJ2-1; 12 bases agree with TRBD2. The CDR3 length is 16 residues. V was pared by 3 bases and J by 10 bases, with 10 bases of the junction left unmatched. In germline, CDR1 is WSHSY, CDR2 SAAADI. As DNA, the CDR3 is TGCGCCAGCAGTGATCCCCGACTAGCGGGAGTACACGAGCAGTTCTTC. It is translated as CASSDPRLAGVHEQFF.

This clone appeared once. The J gene is TRBJ1-1, the V gene TRBV11-1; D is perhaps TRBD1 (5 bases). The CDR3 consists of 14 residues. Trimming shortened V by 4 bases and J by 9 bases, and 18 bases separated the two germline ends. In germline, CDR1 is SGHAT, CDR2 FQDESV (reference sequence). In DNA form, the CDR3 reads TGTGCCAGCAGCTCCCCCCAAAAACGGGACCAAGCTTTCTTT. Translated: CASSSPQKRDQAFF.

The chain couples TRBV18 to TRBJ1-5, with TRBD1 matching over 8 bases. Germline CDR1 reads KGHSH; CDR2 reads LQKENI. The CDR3 loop spans 16 amino acids. The ends lost 3 bases at V and 2 bases at J; junction bases unmatched: 6. The CDR3 is CASSPDRVNRNQPQHF. The CDR3 DNA reads TGTGCCAGCTCACCGGACAGGGTAAATCGCAATCAGCCCCAGCATTTT.

The chain combines TRBV29-1 with TRBJ1-1, with no clear D. Germline V lookup: CDR1 SQVTM, CDR2 ANQGSEA. Trimming removed 4 bases from V and 7 bases from J, with 16 bases in between. The CDR3 runs 13 residues. The chain's CDR3 is CSVVGMTRVEAFF. The CDR3 coding sequence is TGCAGCGTTGTGGGCATGACACGGGTTGAAGCTTTCTTT.

The chain links TRBV5-6 to TRBJ2-5, with D possibly matching TRBD1 (6 bases). CDR3 length: 15 residues. Trimming left V 0 bases short and J 5 bases short, with 14 bases between. Germline values: CDR1 SGHDT, CDR2 YYEEEE. The CDR3 sequence is CASSLAGAVRETQYF. In DNA, the CDR3 is TGTGCCAGCAGCTTGGCAGGGGCCGTAAGGGAGACCCAGTACTTC.

J is TRBJ1-1 and V is TRBV19; possibly TRBD1 for D (6 bases). Germline loops: CDR1 LNHDA, CDR2 SQIVND (reference sequence). CDR3 length: 15 amino acids. Trimming removed 4 bases from V and 3 bases from J, with 15 bases in between. CDR3: CASSTPRGVDTEAFF. The CDR3 DNA follows: TGTGCCAGTAGTACACCTAGGGGGGTAGACACTGAAGCTTTCTTT.

This chain links TRBV5-1 with TRBJ1-2; D call uncertain. The CDR3 has 14 amino acids. Germline CDR1 SGHRS, CDR2 YFSETQ. V shed 1 base and J shed 14 bases, with 21 bases lying between them. In DNA form, the CDR3 reads TGCGCCAGCAGCTTGAATTTAGACTTAGGTGCGAAGACCTTC. This gives the protein CASSLNLDLGAKTF.

In regard to this clone: Additional DNA sequences in this sample encode the identical CDR3. This rearrangement joins TRBV5-1 to TRBJ1-1; D is unclear. The CDR3 is 13 residues long. Between the trimmed V and J ends, which lost 0 bases and 2 bases, there was a span of 5 bases. CDR1 and CDR2 (germline): SGHRS, YFSETQ. In nucleotides, the CDR3 is TGCGCCAGCAGCTTGGCCCCAAACACTGAAGCTTTCTTT. Amino acids: CASSLAPNTEAFF.

This chain links TRBV11-3 with TRBJ2-1; unclear D gene. Germline CDR1 reads SGHNT; CDR2 reads YENEEA. V lost 0 bases and J 3 bases, leaving 3 bases between the germline ends. The CDR3 runs 13 residues. Written as DNA, the CDR3 is TGTGCCAGCAGCTTAGAACTCTACAATGAGCAGTTCTTC. Protein product: CASSLELYNEQFF.

The V and J genes are TRBV19 and TRBJ1-2; D remains ambiguous. V lost 8 bases to trimming and J lost 4 bases, with 14 bases between them. The CDR3 extends over 13 amino acids. Germline CDR1 LNHDA, CDR2 SQIVND (reference sequence). The CDR3 nucleotides read TGTGCCAGTGCCCCCTTGGACCCCTATGGCTACACCTTC. This encodes CASAPLDPYGYTF.

This chain joins TRBV11-3 and TRBJ2-1, with D maybe TRBD2 (5 bases). This CDR3 comprises 12 residues. V was trimmed by 5 bases and J by 10 bases, leaving 12 bases between them. CDR1 SGHNT and CDR2 YENEEA come from the germline V gene. CDR3 loop: CASSLNSGEQFF. As DNA, the CDR3 is TGTGCCAGCAGCCTAAACTCGGGAGAGCAGTTCTTC.

The rearrangement uses TRBV4-2 and TRBJ1-1, with D maybe TRBD1 (6 bases). The CDR3 has 15 amino acids. Trimming stripped 1 base from V and 5 bases from J, with 14 bases between. Germline V gene sequence: CDR1 LGHNA, CDR2 YNFKEQ. The CDR3 nucleotides read TGTGCCAGCAGCCAAGTCATAACAGGGAGGACTGAAGCTTTCTTT. This translates into CASSQVITGRTEAFF.

The chain recombines TRBV30 with TRBJ2-5, with 9 bases that match TRBD2. The V and J ends lost 3 bases and 5 bases, in that order; junction bases with no gene match: 13. Germline lookup yields CDR1 GTSNPN and CDR2 SVGIG (reference sequence). This CDR3 has 16 amino acids. The CDR3 region has the DNA TGTGCCTGGAGCACACCCCTAGCGGGAAATTGGGAGACCCAGTACTTC. Translated: CAWSTPLAGNWETQYF.

V is TRBV9 and J is TRBJ1-5, with a possible D match to TRBD1 (6 bases). This CDR3 has 16 amino acids. Germline CDR1 is SGDLS and CDR2 is YYNGEE. The V end lost 3 bases, the J end lost 2 bases, and 15 bases lay between the germline ends. CDR3 coding DNA: TGTGCCAGCAGCGGGGGGCCGGGAGCTGGCAATCAGCCCCAGCATTTT. Residues: CASSGGPGAGNQPQHF.

The sample holds one count of this clone. This chain links TRBV19 with TRBJ2-7; possibly TRBD1 for D (5 bases). The CDR3 spans 13 residues. Trimming took off 7 bases at V and 0 bases at J, with 10 bases between the two ends. Germline CDR1 reads LNHDA; CDR2 reads SQIVND (reference sequence). The CDR3 bases are TGTGCCAGTACAGGACAAAACTCCTACGAGCAGTACTTC. Its protein is CASTGQNSYEQYF.